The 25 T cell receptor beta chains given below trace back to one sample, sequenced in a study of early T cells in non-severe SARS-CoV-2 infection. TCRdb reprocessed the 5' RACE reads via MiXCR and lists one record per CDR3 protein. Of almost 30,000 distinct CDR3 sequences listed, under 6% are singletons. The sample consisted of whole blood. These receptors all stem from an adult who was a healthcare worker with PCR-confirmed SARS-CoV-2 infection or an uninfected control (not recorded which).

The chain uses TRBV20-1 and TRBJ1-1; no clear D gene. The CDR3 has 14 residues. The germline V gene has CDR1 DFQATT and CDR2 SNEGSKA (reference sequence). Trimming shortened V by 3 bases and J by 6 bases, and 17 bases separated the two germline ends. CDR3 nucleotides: TGCAGTGCTAGCCCCGCGCTGGGGTGGTCTGAAGCTTTCTTT. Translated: CSASPALGWSEAFF.

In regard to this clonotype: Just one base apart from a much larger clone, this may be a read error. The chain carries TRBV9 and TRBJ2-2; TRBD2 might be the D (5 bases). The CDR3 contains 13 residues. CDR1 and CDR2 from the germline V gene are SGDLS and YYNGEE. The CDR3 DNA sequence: TGTGCCAGCAGCTCTACCAGAACCGGGGAGCTGTTATTT. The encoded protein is CASSSTRTGELLF. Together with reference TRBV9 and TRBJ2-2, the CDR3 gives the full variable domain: DSGVTQTPKHLITATGQRVTLRCSPRSGDLSVYWYQQSLDQGLQFLIQYYNGEERAKGNILERFSAQQFPDLHSELNLSSLELGDSALYFCASSSTRTGELLFGEGSRLTVL.

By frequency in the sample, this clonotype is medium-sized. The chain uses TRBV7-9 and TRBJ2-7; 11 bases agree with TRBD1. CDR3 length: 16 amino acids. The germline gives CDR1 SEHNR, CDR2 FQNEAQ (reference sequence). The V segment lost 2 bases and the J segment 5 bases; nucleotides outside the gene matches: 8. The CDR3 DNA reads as TGTGCCAGCAGCTTACCTACGGGGACAGGGGGGGACGAGCAGTACTTC. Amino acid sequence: CASSLPTGTGGDEQYF.

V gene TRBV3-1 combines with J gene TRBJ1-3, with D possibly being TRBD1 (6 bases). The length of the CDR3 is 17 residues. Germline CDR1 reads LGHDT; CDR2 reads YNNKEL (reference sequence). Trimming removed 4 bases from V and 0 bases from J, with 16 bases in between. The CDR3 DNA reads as TGTGCCAGCAGCCGAAGGACAGCCTTTCTCTCTGGAAACACCATATATTTT. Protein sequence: CASSRRTAFLSGNTIYF.

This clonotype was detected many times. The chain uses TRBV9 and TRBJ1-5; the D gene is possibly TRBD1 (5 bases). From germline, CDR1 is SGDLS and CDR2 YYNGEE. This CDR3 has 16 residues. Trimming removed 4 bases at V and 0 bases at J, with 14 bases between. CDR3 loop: CASSPGDSYSNQPQHF. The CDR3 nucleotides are TGTGCCAGCAGCCCCGGCGACAGTTATAGCAATCAGCCCCAGCATTTT.

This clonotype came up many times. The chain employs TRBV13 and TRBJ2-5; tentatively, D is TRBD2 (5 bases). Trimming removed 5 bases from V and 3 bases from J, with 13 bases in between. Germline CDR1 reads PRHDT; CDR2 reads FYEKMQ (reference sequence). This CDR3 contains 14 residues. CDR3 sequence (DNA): TGTGCCAGCAGCCCAACTAGTGAAAAAGAGACCCAGTACTTC. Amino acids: CASSPTSEKETQYF.

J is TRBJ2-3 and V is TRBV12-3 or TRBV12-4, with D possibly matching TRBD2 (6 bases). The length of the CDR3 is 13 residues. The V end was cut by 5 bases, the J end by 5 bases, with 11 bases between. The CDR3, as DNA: TGTGCCAGCAGTCCGCCCGGGGGAGATACGCAGTATTTT. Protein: CASSPPGGDTQYF.

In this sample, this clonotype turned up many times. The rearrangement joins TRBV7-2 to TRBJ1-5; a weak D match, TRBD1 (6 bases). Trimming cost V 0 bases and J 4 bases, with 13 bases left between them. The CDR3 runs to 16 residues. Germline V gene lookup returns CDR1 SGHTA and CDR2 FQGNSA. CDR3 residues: CASSLAGLRGNQPQHF. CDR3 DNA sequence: TGTGCCAGCAGCTTAGCAGGGCTCAGGGGAAATCAGCCCCAGCATTTT.

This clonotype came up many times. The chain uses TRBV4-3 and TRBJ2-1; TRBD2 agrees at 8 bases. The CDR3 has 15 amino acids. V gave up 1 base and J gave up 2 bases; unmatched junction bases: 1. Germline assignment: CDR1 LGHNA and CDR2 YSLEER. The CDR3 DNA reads TGCGCCAGCAGCCAAGTAGCGGGGACCTACAATGAGCAGTTCTTC. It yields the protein CASSQVAGTYNEQFF.

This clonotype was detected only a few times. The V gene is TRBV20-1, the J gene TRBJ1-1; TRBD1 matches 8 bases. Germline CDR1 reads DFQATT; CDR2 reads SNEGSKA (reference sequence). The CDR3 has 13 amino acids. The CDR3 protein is CSARQNGQGEAFF. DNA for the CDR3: TGCAGCGCACGACAAAACGGACAGGGTGAAGCTTTCTTT.

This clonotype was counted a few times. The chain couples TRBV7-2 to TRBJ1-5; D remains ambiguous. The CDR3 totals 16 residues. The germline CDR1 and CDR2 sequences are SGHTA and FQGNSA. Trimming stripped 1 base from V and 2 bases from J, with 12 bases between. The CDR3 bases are TGTGCCAGCAGCTTAGGAGGAGGCCTAGGCAATCAGCCCCAGCATTTT. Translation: CASSLGGGLGNQPQHF.

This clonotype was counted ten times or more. The CDR3 coding sequence is TGCAGCGCCGGCAAGGGGGACGATGGCTACACCTTC. It is translated as CSAGKGDDGYTF. This chain uses TRBV29-1 with TRBJ1-2, with D maybe TRBD1 (6 bases). Germline V gene data show CDR1 as SQVTM and CDR2 as ANQGSEA. The CDR3 is made up of 12 amino acids. The V end lost 7 bases, the J end lost 6 bases, and 15 bases lay between the germline ends.

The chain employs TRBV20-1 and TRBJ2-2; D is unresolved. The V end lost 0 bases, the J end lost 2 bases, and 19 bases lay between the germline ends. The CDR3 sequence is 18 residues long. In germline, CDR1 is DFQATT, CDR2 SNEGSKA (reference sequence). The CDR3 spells CSARDPAEPWVNTGELFF. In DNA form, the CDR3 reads TGCAGTGCTAGAGATCCGGCGGAGCCGTGGGTTAACACCGGGGAGCTGTTTTTT.

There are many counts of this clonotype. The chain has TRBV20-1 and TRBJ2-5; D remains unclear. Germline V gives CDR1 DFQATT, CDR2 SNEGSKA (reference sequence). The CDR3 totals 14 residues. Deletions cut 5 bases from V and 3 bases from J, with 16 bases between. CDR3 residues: CSAGLVAPEETQYF. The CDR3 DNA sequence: TGCAGTGCTGGGCTAGTTGCCCCAGAAGAGACCCAGTACTTC.

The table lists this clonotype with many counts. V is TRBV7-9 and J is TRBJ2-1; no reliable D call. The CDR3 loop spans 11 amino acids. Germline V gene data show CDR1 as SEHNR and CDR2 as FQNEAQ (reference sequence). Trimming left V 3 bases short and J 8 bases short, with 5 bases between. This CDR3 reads CASSFADEQFF. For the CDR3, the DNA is TGTGCCAGCAGCTTTGCAGATGAGCAGTTCTTC.

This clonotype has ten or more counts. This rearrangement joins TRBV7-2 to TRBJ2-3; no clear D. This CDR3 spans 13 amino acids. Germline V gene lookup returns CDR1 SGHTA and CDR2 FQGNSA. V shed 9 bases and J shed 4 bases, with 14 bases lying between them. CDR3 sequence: CASRFGWADTQYF. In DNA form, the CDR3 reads TGTGCCAGTCGATTCGGGTGGGCAGATACGCAGTATTTT.

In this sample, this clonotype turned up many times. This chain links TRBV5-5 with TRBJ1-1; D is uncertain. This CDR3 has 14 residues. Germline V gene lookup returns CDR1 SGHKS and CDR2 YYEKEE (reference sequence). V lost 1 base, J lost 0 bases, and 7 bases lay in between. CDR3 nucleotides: TGTGCCAGCAGCTTGACGGGTATGAACACTGAAGCTTTCTTT. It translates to CASSLTGMNTEAFF.

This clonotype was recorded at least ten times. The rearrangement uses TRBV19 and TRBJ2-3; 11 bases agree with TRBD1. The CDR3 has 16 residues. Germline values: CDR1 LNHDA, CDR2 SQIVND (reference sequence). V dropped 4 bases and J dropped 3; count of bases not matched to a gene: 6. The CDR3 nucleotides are TGTGCCAGTAGTACCGAGGACAGGGGGCAGACAGATACGCAGTATTTT. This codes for CASSTEDRGQTDTQYF.

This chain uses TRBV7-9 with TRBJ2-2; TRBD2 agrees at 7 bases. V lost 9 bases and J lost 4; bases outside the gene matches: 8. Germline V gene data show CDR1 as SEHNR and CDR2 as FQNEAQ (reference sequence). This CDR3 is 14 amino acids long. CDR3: CASRLAGVTGELFF. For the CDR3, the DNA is TGTGCCAGTCGTTTGGCGGGGGTCACCGGGGAGCTGTTTTTT.

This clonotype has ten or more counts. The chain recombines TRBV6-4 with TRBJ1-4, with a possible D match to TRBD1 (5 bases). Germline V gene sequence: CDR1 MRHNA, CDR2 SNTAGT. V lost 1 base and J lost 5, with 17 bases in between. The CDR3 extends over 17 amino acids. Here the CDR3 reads CASSDLTYTDRNEKLFF. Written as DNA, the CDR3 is TGTGCCAGCAGTGACTTGACCTATACCGACAGAAATGAAAAACTGTTTTTT.

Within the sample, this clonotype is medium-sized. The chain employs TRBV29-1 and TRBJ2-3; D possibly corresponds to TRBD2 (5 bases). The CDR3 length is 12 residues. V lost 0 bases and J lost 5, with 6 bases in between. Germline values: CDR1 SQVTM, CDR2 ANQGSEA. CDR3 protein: CSVEDRGDTQYF. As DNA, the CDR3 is TGCAGCGTTGAAGATCGGGGAGATACGCAGTATTTT.

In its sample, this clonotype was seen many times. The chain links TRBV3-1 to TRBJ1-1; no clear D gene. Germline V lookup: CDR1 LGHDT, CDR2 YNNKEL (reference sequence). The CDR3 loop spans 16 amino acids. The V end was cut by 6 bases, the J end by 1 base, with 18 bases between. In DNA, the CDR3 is TGTGCCAGCAGTAGGGCAGTTGGCGACTCGAACACTGAAGCTTTCTTT. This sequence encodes CASSRAVGDSNTEAFF. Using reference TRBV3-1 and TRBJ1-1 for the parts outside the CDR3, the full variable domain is DTAVSQTPKYLVTQMGNDKSIKCEQNLGHDTMYWYKQDSKKFLKIMFSYNNKELIINETVPNRFSPKSPDKAHLNLHINSLELGDSAVYFCASSRAVGDSNTEAFFGQGTRLTVV.

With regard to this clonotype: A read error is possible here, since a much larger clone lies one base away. CDR3 residues: CSASFVGGIGDKQYF. CDR3 in DNA: TGCAGTGCTAGCTTCGTAGGGGGGATTGGGGATAAGCAGTATTTT. The chain couples TRBV20-1 to TRBJ2-3, with D perhaps TRBD1 or TRBD2 (6 bases each). CDR1 is DFQATT, CDR2 SNEGSKA, per germline (reference sequence). This CDR3 is 15 amino acids long.

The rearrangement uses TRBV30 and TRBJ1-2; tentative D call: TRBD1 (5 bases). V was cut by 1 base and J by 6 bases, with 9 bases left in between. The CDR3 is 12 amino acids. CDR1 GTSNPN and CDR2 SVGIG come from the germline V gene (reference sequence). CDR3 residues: CAWSEGAHGYTF. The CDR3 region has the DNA TGTGCCTGGAGTGAAGGGGCCCATGGCTACACCTTC. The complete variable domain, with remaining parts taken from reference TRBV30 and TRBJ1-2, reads SQTIHQWPATLVQPVGSPLSLECTVEGTSNPNLYWYRQAAGRGLQLLFYSVGIGQISSEVPQNLSASRPQDRQFILSSKKLLLSDSGFYLCAWSEGAHGYTFGSGTRLTVV.

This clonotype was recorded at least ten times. CDR3 coding DNA: TGCAGCGTTGATTTCGGGGTTGGGGAAAAACTGTTTTTT. Protein sequence: CSVDFGVGEKLFF. This chain links TRBV29-1 with TRBJ1-4; no clear D. The CDR3 is 13 residues long. Looked up from germline, CDR1 is SQVTM and CDR2 is ANQGSEA. V was trimmed by 3 bases and J by 8 bases, leaving 13 bases between them.